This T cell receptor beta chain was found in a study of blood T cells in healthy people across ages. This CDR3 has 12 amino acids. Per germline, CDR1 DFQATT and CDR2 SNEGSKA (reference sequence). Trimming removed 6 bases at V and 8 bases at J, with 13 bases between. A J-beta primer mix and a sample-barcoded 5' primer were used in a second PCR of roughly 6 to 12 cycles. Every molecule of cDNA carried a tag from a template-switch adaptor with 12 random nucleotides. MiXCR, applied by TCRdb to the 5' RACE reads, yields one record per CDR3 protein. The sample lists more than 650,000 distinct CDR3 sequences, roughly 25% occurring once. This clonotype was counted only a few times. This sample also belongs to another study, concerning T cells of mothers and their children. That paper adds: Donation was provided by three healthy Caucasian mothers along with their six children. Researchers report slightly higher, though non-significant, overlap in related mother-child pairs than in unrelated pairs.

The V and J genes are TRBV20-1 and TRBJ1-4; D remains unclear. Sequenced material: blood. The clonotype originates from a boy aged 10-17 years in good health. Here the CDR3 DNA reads TGCAGTGCGAGTCTCTCGGGGGAAAAACTGTTTTTT. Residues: CSASLSGEKLFF.